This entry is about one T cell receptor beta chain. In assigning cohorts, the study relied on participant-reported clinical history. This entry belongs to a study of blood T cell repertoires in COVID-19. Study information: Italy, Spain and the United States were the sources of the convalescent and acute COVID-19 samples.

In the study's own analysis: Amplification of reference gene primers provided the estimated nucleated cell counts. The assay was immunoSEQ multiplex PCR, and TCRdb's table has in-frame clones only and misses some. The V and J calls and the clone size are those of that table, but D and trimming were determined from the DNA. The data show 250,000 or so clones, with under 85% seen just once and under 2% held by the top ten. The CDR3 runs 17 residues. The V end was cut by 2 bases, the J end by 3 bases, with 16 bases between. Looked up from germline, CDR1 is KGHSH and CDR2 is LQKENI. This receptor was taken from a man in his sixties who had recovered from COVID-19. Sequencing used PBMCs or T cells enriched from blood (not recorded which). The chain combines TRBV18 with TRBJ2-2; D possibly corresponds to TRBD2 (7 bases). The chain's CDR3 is CASSPRGTTFDTGELFF. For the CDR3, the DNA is TGTGCCAGCTCACCAAGGGGGACTACCTTCGACACCGGGGAGCTGTTTTTT.